These 2 T cell receptor beta chains were all obtained from the same sample, sequenced in a study of blood T cells in healthy people across ages. With a J-beta primer mix and a sample-barcoded 5' primer, a second PCR ran about 6 to 11 cycles. MiXCR was run by TCRdb on the 5' RACE reads, yielding one entry per CDR3 protein. Among around 1,700,000 distinct CDR3 sequences listed, 28% were seen once. The sequencing sample was made of blood. These receptors all stem from a woman aged 25-40 years in good health.

CDR3 sequence: CASSPLGGGNGYTF. DNA of the CDR3: TGTGCCAGCAGCCCTCTCGGAGGGGGTAATGGCTACACCTTC. This chain connects TRBV2 to TRBJ1-2, with a possible D match to TRBD1 (6 bases). The CDR3 sequence is 14 residues long. Germline V gives CDR1 SNHLY, CDR2 FYNNEI. Trimming pared 6 bases from V and 6 bases from J, leaving 17 bases between.

This clonotype was detected many times. This rearrangement joins TRBV12-3 or TRBV12-4 to TRBJ2-5; maybe TRBD1 (6 bases). This CDR3 is built from 12 residues. Trimming cost V 4 bases and J 4 bases, with 7 bases left between them. CDR3 DNA sequence: TGTGCCAGCAGTTGGGGGCTAGAGACCCAGTACTTC. Translation gives CASSWGLETQYF.